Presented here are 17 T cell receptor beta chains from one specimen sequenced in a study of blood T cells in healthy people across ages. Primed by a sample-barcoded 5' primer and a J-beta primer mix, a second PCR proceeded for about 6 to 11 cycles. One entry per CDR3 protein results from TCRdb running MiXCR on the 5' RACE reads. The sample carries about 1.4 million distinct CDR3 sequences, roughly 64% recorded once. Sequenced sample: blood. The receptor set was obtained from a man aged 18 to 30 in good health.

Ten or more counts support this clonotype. The CDR3 sequence is CASSQEEGGSSPLHF. The CDR3 DNA reads as TGCGCCAGCAGCCAAGAGGAGGGAGGTAGTTCACCCCTCCACTTT. The V gene is TRBV4-3, the J gene TRBJ1-6; D is undetermined. Germline V gives CDR1 LGHNA, CDR2 YSLEER. The CDR3 is 15 residues long. Between the trimmed V and J ends, which lost 0 bases and 9 bases, there was a span of 12 bases.

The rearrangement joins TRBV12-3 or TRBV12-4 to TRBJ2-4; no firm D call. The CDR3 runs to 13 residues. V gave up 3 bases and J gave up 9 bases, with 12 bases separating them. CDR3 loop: CASSFANVGIQYF. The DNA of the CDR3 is TGTGCCAGCAGTTTCGCGAACGTGGGCATTCAGTACTTC.

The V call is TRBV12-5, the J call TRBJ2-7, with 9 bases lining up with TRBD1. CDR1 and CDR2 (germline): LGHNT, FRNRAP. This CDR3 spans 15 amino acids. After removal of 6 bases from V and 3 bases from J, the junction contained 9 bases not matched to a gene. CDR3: CASGEGTGWNYEQYF. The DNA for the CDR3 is TGTGCTAGTGGGGAAGGGACAGGGTGGAACTACGAGCAGTACTTC.

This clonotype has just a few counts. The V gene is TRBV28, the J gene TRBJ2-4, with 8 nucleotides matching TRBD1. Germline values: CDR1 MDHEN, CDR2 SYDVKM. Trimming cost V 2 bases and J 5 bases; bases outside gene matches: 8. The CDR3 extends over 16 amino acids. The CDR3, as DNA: TGTGCCAGCAGTTTAGAGCCGGGCAGGGGGCAAAACATTCAGTACTTC. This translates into CASSLEPGRGQNIQYF.

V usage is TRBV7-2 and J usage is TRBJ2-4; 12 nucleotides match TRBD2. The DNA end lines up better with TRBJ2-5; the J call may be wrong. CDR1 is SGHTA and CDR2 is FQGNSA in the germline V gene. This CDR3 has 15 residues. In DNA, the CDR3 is TGTGCCAGCAGCTTACAGACTAGCGGGGGAGAGACCCAGTACTTC. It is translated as CASSLQTSGGETQYF.

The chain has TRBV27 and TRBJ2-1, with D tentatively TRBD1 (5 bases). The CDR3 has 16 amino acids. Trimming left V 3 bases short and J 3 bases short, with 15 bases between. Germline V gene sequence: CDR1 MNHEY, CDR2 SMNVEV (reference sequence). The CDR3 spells CASSFVGAVGYNEQFF. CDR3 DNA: TGTGCCAGCAGTTTTGTTGGGGCAGTAGGCTACAATGAGCAGTTCTTC.

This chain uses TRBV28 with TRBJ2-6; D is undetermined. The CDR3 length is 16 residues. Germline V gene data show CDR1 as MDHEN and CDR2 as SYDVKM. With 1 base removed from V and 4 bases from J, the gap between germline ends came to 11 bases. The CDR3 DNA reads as TGTGCCAGCAGTTTATTAGCAGGTCCCGGGGCCAACGTCCTGACTTTC. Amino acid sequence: CASSLLAGPGANVLTF.

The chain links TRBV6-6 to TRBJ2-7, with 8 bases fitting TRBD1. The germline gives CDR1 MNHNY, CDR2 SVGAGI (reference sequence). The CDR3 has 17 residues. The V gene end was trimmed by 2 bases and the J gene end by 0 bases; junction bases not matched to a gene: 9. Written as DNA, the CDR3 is TGTGCCAGCAGTTACGGGTGGAACAGGGGGTACTCCTACGAGCAGTACTTC. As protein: CASSYGWNRGYSYEQYF.

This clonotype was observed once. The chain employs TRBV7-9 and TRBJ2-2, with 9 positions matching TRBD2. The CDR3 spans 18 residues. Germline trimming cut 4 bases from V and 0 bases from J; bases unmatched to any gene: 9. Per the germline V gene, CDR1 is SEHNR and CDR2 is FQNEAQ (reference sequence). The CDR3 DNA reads TGTGCCAGCAGCTCAGGCCCTGGCGGGGGGGCGAACACCGGGGAGCTGTTTTTT. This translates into CASSSGPGGGANTGELFF.

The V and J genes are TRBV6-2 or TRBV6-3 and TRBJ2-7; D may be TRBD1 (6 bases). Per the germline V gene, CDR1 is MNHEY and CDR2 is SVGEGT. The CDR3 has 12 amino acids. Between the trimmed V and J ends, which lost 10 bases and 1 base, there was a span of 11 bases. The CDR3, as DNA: TGTGCCATCAGGGGATATTCCTACGAGCAGTACTTC. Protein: CAIRGYSYEQYF.

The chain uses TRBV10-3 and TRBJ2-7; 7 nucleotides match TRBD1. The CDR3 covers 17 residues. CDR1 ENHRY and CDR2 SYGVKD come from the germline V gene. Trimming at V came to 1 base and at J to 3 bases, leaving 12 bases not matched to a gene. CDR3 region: CAISEFDRGQLYYEQYF. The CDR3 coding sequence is TGTGCCATCAGTGAGTTCGACCGGGGACAGCTATACTACGAGCAGTACTTC.

The CDR3 DNA sequence: TGTGCCAGCAGCGTAGGGGCTGCGGGCACTGAAGCTTTCTTT. As protein: CASSVGAAGTEAFF. V is TRBV9 and J is TRBJ1-1; D remains ambiguous. The germline V gene encodes CDR1 SGDLS and CDR2 YYNGEE. V lost 0 bases and J lost 4, with 10 bases in between. This CDR3 region has 14 residues.

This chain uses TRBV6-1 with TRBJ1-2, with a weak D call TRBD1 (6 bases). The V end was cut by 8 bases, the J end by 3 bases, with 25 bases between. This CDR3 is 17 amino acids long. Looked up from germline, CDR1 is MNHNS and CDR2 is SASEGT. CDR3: CASRPLITGQSYYGYTF. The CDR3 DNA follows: TGTGCCAGCCGTCCTTTAATAACCGGACAGTCCTACTATGGCTACACCTTC.

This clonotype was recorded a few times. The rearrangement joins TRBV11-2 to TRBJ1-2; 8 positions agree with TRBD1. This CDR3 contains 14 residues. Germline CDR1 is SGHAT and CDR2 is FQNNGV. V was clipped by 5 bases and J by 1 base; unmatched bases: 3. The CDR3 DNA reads TGTGCCAGCAGCGGACAGGGAGATAACTATGGCTACACCTTC. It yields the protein CASSGQGDNYGYTF.

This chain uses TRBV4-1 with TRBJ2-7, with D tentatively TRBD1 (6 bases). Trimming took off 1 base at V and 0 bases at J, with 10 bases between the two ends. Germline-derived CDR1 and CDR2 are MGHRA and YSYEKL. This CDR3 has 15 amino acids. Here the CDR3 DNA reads TGCGCCAGCAGCCAAGTCCACAGGGCCTCCTACGAGCAGTACTTC. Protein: CASSQVHRASYEQYF.

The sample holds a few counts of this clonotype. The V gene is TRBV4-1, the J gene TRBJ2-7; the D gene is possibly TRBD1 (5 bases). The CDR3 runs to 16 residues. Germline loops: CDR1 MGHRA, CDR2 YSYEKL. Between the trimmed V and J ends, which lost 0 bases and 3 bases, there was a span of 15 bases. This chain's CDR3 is CASSQDPVKGFYEQYF. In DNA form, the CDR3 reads TGCGCCAGCAGCCAAGATCCCGTTAAGGGGTTCTACGAGCAGTACTTC.

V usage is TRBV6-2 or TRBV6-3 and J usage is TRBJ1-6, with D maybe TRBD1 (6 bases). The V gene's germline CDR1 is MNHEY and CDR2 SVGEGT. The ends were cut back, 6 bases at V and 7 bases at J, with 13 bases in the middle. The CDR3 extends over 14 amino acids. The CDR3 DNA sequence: TGTGCCAGCAGACAACAGGGAGTAAATTCACCCCTCCACTTT. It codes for CASRQQGVNSPLHF.